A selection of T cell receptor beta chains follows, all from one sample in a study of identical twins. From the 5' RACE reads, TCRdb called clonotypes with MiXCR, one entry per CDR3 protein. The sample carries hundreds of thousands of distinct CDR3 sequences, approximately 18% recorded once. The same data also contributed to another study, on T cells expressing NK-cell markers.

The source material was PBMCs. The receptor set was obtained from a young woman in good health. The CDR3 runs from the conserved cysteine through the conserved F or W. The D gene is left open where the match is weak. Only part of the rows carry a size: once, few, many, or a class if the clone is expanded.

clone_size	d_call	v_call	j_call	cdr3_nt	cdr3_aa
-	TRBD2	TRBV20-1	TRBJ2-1	TGCAGTGCTAGGGGGACTAGCGGGAGGTTCCTCAATGAGCAGTTCTTC	CSARGTSGRFLNEQFF
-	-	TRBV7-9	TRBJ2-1	TGTGCCAGCAGCTTAGTGGGGGCCCGTATTTACAATGAGCAGTTCTTC	CASSLVGARIYNEQFF
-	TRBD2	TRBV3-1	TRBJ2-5	TGTGCCAGCAGCCCCTGGACTAGCGCAGAGCAAGAGACCCAGTACTTC	CASSPWTSAEQETQYF
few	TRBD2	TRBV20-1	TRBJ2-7	TGCAGTGCTAACTTGGGAGGGCCAGTAGGCGAGCAGTACTTC	CSANLGGPVGEQYF
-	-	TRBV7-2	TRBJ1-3	TGTGCCAGCAGCGTATCAATTGGAAACACCATATATTTT	CASSVSIGNTIYF
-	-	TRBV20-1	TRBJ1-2	TGCAGCGCACCAACCCCACAGCCTCCCCGTGGCTACACCTTC	CSAPTPQPPRGYTF
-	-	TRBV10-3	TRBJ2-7	TGTGCCATCAGTGAGTCGGGGGACTCCTACGAGCAGTACTTC	CAISESGDSYEQYF
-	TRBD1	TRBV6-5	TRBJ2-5	TGTGCCAGCAGTTCCAGGACAGGGGGGCAAGAGACCCAGTACTTC	CASSSRTGGQETQYF
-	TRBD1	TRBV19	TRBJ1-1	TGTGCCAGTCATAAACGACAGGGATTCTCCCCTTACACTGAAGCTTTCTTT	CASHKRQGFSPYTEAFF
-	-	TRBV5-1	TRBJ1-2	TGCGCCAGCAGCTTCGCTAGTCTCTCTTATGGCTACACCTTC	CASSFASLSYGYTF
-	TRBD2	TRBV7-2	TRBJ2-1	TGTGCCAGCAGCTTAATGGGGACTAGCGGCAATGAGCAGTTCTTC	CASSLMGTSGNEQFF
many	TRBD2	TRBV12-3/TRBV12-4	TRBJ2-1	TGTGCCAGCAGTCCCCAGCGGGAGGGCCGTAATGAGCAGTTCTTC	CASSPQREGRNEQFF
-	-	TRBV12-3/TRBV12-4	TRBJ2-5	TGTGCCAGCAGTTTTGCCAGGAAAGAGACCCAGTACTTC	CASSFARKETQYF
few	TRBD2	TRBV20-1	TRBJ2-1	TGCAGTGCTAGTAGCGGGAGGGCCCTGAATGAGCAGTTCTTC	CSASSGRALNEQFF
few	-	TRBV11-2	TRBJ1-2	TGTGCCAGCAGCTTAGCGGGGATAATAGATGGCTACACCTTC	CASSLAGIIDGYTF
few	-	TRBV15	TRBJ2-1	TGTGCCACCAGCAGGGTACTACCACTACAAAACAATGAGCAGTTCTTC	CATSRVLPLQNNEQFF
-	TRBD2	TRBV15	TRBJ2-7	TGTGCCACCAGCTTAAACCCCTCCGGGGGGGCTGGGGAGCAGTACTTC	CATSLNPSGGAGEQYF
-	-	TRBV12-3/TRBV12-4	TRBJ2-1	TGTGCCAGCAGTTTTAACGGGATGGCAAGTGGTGAGCAGTTCTTC	CASSFNGMASGEQFF
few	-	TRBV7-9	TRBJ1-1	TGTGCCAGCAGCTTTAGGGACTCCCAGAACACTGAAGCTTTCTTT	CASSFRDSQNTEAFF
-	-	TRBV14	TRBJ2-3	TGTGCCAGCAGCTCCGGGTCAATCACACCGCAGTATTTT	CASSSGSITPQYF
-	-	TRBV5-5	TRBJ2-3	TGTGCCAGCAGCTTGCATTTGGTTTCGGGGCGGCTCACAGATACGCAGTATTTT	CASSLHLVSGRLTDTQYF
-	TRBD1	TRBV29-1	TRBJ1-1	TGCAGCGTCCCAAGACCGGGGACAGGGATAATGAACACTGAAGCTTTCTTT	CSVPRPGTGIMNTEAFF
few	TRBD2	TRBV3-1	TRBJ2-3	TGTGCCAGCAGCCAAGGACTAGCGACTAGCACAGATACGCAGTATTTT	CASSQGLATSTDTQYF
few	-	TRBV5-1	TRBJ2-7	TGCGCCAGCAGCCTATCTGGGGCTTACTACGAGCAGTACTTC	CASSLSGAYYEQYF
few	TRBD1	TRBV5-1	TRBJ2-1	TGCGCCAGCAGCTCACTCGGGACAGGGCTTGGTAATGAGCAGTTCTTC	CASSSLGTGLGNEQFF
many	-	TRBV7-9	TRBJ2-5	TGTGCCAGCAGCTTTGAGGCATCTAATGGTGAGGAGACCCAGTACTTC	CASSFEASNGEETQYF
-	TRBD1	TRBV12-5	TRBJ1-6	TGTGCTAGTGGTACAGGGGGCCTTAATTCACCCCTCCACTTT	CASGTGGLNSPLHF
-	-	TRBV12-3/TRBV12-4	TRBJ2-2	TGTGCCAGCAGTTTCGTGCGTGGGACCGGGGAGCTGTTTTTT	CASSFVRGTGELFF
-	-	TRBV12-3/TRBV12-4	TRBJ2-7	TGTGCCAGCAGCCCCCGACACCGGGGAATCTACGAGCAGTACTTC	CASSPRHRGIYEQYF
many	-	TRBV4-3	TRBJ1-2	TGCGCCAGCAGCCAAGATCCCAACTATGGCTACACCTTC	CASSQDPNYGYTF
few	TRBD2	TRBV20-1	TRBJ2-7	TGCAGTGCCCCCGGGACTAGGAGCTCCTACGAGCAGTACTTC	CSAPGTRSSYEQYF
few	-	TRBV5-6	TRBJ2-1	TGTGCCAGCAAAATGGGGCTCCGTCGCTCCTACAATGAGCAGTTCTTC	CASKMGLRRSYNEQFF
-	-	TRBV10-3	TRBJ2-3	TGTGCCACGGGGTTGCGCGGAGATACGCAGTATTTT	CATGLRGDTQYF
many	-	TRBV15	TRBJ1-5	TGTGCCACCAGCCCACAGGGAAGTCAGCCCCAGCATTTT	CATSPQGSQPQHF
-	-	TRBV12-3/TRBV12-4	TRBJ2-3	TGTGCCAGCAGTCCCCCCCGCTATAGCACAGATACGCAGTATTTT	CASSPPRYSTDTQYF
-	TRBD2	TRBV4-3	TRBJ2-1	TGCGCCAGCAGCCAAGAAGGCCTAGCGGGGAATGAGCAGTTCTTC	CASSQEGLAGNEQFF
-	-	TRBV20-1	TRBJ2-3	TGCAGTCCAGGGAGAGGGGGGGGAGGTTCAGATACGCAGTATTTT	CSPGRGGGGSDTQYF
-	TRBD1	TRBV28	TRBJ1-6	TGTGCCAGCAGTCGGTCGGGACAGGGTAATTCACCCCTCCACTTT	CASSRSGQGNSPLHF
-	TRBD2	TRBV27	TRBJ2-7	TGTGCCAGCAGTTCCCTTGGTAGCGGGGCCCTCTACGAGCAGTACTTC	CASSSLGSGALYEQYF
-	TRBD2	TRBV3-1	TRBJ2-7	TGTGCCAGCAGTATAGCGGGAGGATTCTCCTACGAGCAGTACTTC	CASSIAGGFSYEQYF